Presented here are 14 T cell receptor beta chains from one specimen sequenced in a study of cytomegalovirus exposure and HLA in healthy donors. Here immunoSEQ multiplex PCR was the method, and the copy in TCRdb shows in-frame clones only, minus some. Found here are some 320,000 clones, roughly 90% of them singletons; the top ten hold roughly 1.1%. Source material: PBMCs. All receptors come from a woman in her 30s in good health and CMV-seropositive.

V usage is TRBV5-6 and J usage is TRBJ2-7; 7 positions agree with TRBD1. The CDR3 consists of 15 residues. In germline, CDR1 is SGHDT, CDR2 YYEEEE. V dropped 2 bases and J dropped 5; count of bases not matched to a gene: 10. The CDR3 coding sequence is TGTGCCAGCAGCTTCACTACACAGGGGACGAACGAGCAGTACTTC. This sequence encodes CASSFTTQGTNEQYF.

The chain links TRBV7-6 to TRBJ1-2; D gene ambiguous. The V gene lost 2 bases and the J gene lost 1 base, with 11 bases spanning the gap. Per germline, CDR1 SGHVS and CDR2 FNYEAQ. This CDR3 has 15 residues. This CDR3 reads CASSLRAGLNYGYTF. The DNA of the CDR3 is TGTGCCAGCAGCTTACGAGCAGGCCTTAACTATGGCTACACCTTC.

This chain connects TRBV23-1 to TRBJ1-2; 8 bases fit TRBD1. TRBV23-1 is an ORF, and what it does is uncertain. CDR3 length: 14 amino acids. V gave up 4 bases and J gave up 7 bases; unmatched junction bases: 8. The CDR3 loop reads CASSPQDRVLGYTF. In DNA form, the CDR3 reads TGCGCCAGCAGTCCTCAGGACAGGGTTCTTGGCTACACCTTC.

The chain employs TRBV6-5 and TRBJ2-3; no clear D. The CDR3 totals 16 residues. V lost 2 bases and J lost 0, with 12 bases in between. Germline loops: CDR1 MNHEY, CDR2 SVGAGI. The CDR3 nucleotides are TGTGCCAGCAGTTACGGCCCAGCCCCAAGCACAGATACGCAGTATTTT. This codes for CASSYGPAPSTDTQYF.

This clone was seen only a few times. The CDR3 DNA reads as TGTGCCAGCAGTGAAGCGAGATGGCGGGGGGGCGAAGATACGCAGTATTTT. As protein: CASSEARWRGGEDTQYF. V is TRBV6-1 and J is TRBJ2-3; 9 bases are shared with TRBD2. This CDR3 is 17 amino acids long. V shed 0 bases, J shed 5 bases, and the junction held 9 bases outside the gene matches. Germline V gene sequence: CDR1 MNHNS, CDR2 SASEGT.

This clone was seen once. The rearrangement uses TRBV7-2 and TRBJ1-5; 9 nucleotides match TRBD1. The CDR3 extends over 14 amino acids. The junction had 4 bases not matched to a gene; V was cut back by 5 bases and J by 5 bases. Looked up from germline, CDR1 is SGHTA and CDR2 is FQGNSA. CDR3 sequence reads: CASSLRTGDQPQHF. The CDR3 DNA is TGTGCCAGCAGCCTACGGACAGGGGATCAGCCCCAGCATTTT. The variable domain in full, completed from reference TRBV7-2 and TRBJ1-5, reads GAGVSQSPSNKVTEKGKDVELRCDPISGHTALYWYRQSLGQGLEFLIYFQGNSAPDKSGLPSDRFSAERTGGSVSTLTIQRTQQEDSAVYLCASSLRTGDQPQHFGDGTRLSIL.

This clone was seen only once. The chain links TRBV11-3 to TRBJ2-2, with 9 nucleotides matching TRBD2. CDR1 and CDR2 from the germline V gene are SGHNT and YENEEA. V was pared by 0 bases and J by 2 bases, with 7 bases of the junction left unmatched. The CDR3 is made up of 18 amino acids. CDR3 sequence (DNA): TGTGCCAGCAGCTTAGATGTCTTAGCGGGGGTAAACACCGGGGAGCTGTTTTTT. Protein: CASSLDVLAGVNTGELFF.

This CDR3 is CASSLQRGNSYEQYF. Here the CDR3 DNA reads TGTGCCAGCAGTTTACAAAGGGGGAACTCCTACGAGCAGTACTTC. The chain combines TRBV28 with TRBJ2-7; D perhaps matches TRBD1 (6 bases). V was clipped by 2 bases and J by 0 bases, with 11 bases between them. The CDR3 extends over 15 amino acids. Germline V gene sequence: CDR1 MDHEN, CDR2 SYDVKM.

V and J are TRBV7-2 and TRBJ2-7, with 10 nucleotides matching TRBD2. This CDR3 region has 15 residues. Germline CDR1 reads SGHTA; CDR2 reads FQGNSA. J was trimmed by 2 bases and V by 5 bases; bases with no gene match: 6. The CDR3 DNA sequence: TGTGCCAGCAGCCGGTTAGCGGGGGGCACCTACGAGCAGTACTTC. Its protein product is CASSRLAGGTYEQYF.

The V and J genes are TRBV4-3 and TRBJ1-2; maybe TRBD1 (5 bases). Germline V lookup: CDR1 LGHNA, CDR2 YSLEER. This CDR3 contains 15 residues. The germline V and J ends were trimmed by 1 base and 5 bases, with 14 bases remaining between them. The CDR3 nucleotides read TGCGCCAGCAGCCAAGCTTCGGGACCTGGGTATGGCTACACCTTC. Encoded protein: CASSQASGPGYGYTF.

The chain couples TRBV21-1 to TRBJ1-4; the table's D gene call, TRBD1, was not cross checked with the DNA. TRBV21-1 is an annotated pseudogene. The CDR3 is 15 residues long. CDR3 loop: CASSSPRDRGEKLFF. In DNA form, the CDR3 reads TGTGCCAGCAGCTCGCCCCGGGACAGAGGTGAAAAACTGTTTTTT.

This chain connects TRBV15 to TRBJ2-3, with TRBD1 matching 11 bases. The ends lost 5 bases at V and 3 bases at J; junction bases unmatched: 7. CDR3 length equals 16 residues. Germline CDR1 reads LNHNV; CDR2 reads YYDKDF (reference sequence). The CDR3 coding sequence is TGTGCCACCAGCGGGGACAGGGGGAGGTTAACAGATACGCAGTATTTT. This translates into CATSGDRGRLTDTQYF. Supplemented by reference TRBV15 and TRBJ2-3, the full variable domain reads DAMVIQNPRYQVTQFGKPVTLSCSQTLNHNVMYWYQQKSSQAPKLLFHYYDKDFNNEADTPDNFQSRRPNTSFCFLDIRSPGLGDTAMYLCATSGDRGRLTDTQYFGPGTRLTVL.

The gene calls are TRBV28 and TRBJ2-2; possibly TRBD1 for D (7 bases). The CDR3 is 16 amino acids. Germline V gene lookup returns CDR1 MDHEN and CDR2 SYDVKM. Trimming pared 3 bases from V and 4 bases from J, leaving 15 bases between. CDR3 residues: CASSFLRQGGTGELFF. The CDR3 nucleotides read TGTGCCAGCAGTTTCCTCCGGCAGGGGGGCACCGGGGAGCTGTTTTTT.

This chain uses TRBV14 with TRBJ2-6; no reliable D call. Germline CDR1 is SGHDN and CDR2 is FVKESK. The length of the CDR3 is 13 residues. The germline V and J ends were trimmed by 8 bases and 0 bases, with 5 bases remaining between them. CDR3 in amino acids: CASDLSGANVLTF. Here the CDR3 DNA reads TGTGCCAGCGACCTCTCTGGGGCCAACGTCCTGACTTTC.